Given below is one T cell receptor beta chain in context. The data were taken from a study of T cells in Graves' hyperthyroidism and ophthalmopathy. The study enrolled patients aged 18 to 65 with newly diagnosed hyperthyroidism of under 2 months' duration. Using RNA transcripts as the source, TCR beta CDR3 regions were amplified. Initially, a first-round RT-PCR of the TCR CDR3 employed the HTBI primer set. TCRdb re-called the multiplex PCR reads through MiXCR, storing one row per CDR3 protein. Here the sample spans 270,000 or so distinct CDR3 sequences, 15% being singletons. The germline CDR1 and CDR2 sequences are SEHNR and FQNEAQ (reference sequence). The trim removed 5 bases at V and 6 bases at J, leaving 6 bases unmatched. The CDR3 consists of 13 residues.

This clonotype was obtained from a woman aged 45-65 years with Graves' hyperthyroidism that later progressed to Graves' ophthalmopathy. Material for sequencing was blood. The chain couples TRBV7-9 to TRBJ1-2, with 7 bases aligning to TRBD1. The CDR3 reads CASSPGTDDGYTF. CDR3 nucleotides: TGTGCCAGCAGCCCAGGGACAGATGATGGCTACACCTTC.